A single sample is the source of the 21 T cell receptor beta chains below, sequenced in a study of T cells in Graves' hyperthyroidism and ophthalmopathy. RNA transcripts provided the source from which TCR beta CDR3 regions were amplified. In the first-round RT-PCR of the TCR CDR3, the HTBI primer set was used. TCRdb re-analysed the multiplex PCR reads in MiXCR, keeping a single row per CDR3 protein. The data contain more than 300,000 distinct CDR3 sequences, about 18% of them singletons. The sequenced material came from blood. These receptors all stem from a woman between 25 and 40 years old with Graves' hyperthyroidism that later progressed to Graves' ophthalmopathy.

This clonotype has ten or more counts. The chain has TRBV20-1 and TRBJ2-1, with D tentatively TRBD1 (6 bases). The CDR3 runs to 14 residues. Germline assignment: CDR1 DFQATT and CDR2 SNEGSKA (reference sequence). Trimming cost V 4 bases and J 1 base, with 11 bases left between them. The CDR3 spells CSATLTGSYNEQFF. The DNA of the CDR3 is TGCAGTGCTACACTTACAGGGTCCTACAATGAGCAGTTCTTC.

The table lists this clonotype with a few counts. A much larger clone is a single base away; this may be a read error. The chain joins TRBV7-9 to TRBJ2-7; weak D call: TRBD2 (6 bases). The CDR3 has 14 amino acids. Germline V gives CDR1 SEHNR, CDR2 FQNEAQ (reference sequence). This chain's CDR3 is CASSLAGDSYGQYF. In nucleotides, the CDR3 is TGTGCCAGCAGCTTAGCAGGGGACTCCTACGGGCAGTACTTC. The whole variable domain, remainder taken from reference TRBV7-9 and TRBJ2-7, is DTGVSQNPRHKITKRGQNVTFRCDPISEHNRLYWYRQTLGQGPEFLTYFQNEAQLEKSRLLSDRFSAERPKGSFSTLEIQRTEQGDSAMYLCASSLAGDSYGQYFGPGTRLTVT.

This chain connects TRBV5-1 to TRBJ1-6; D unresolved. This CDR3 has 13 residues. V gave up 0 bases and J gave up 9 bases, with 7 bases separating them. Germline loops: CDR1 SGHRS, CDR2 YFSETQ. The CDR3 spells CASSLEGSSPLHF. The CDR3 DNA is TGCGCCAGCAGCTTGGAGGGCAGTTCACCCCTCCACTTT.

This clonotype was seen at least ten times. The rearrangement links TRBV28 to TRBJ2-2; D may be TRBD1 (5 bases). Germline loops: CDR1 MDHEN, CDR2 SYDVKM. Trimming stripped 4 bases from V and 4 bases from J, with 10 bases between. This CDR3 is 14 amino acids long. CDR3 amino acids: CASSSVRATGELFF. As DNA, the CDR3 is TGTGCCAGCAGTTCAGTCAGGGCCACCGGGGAGCTGTTTTTT.

This clonotype was detected many times. The chain joins TRBV5-1 to TRBJ2-1; TRBD2 aligns across 9 bases. The V segment lost 3 bases and the J segment 6 bases; nucleotides outside the gene matches: 1. CDR3 length: 13 amino acids. The germline V gene encodes CDR1 SGHRS and CDR2 YFSETQ. The CDR3 nucleotides read TGCGCCAGCAGCTGGACTAGCGCCAATGAGCAGTTCTTC. Translated: CASSWTSANEQFF.

This clonotype was detected many times. This sequence joins TRBV5-1 and TRBJ2-3; 9 bases agree with TRBD2. Germline assignment: CDR1 SGHRS and CDR2 YFSETQ. The CDR3 is 17 amino acids. Germline trimming cut 7 bases from V and 2 bases from J; bases unmatched to any gene: 14. The CDR3 loop reads CASGAFKAGGFTDTQYF. As DNA, the CDR3 is TGCGCCAGCGGAGCTTTCAAAGCGGGGGGATTCACAGATACGCAGTATTTT.

This clonotype turned up a few times. Here the CDR3 reads CASRPTGTGAKNIQYF. The CDR3 DNA sequence: TGTGCCAGCAGGCCGACCGGGACAGGGGCCAAAAACATTCAGTACTTC. The chain is built from TRBV7-9 and TRBJ2-4; 9 nucleotides match TRBD1. CDR3 size: 16 residues. Unmatched junction bases numbered 7, after V lost 6 bases and J lost 1 base. Germline CDR1 and CDR2: SEHNR and FQNEAQ (reference sequence).

This chain uses TRBV10-3 with TRBJ2-5, with D perhaps being TRBD1 or TRBD2 (6 bases each). The CDR3 is 20 amino acids. The V gene lost 2 bases and the J gene lost 2 bases, with 27 bases spanning the gap. Germline V gene sequence: CDR1 ENHRY, CDR2 SYGVKD. The CDR3 coding sequence is TGTGCCATCAGTGAGCCGAGCCAAGGGGGGCCTATGGGCGAACAAGAGACCCAGTACTTC. This sequence encodes CAISEPSQGGPMGEQETQYF.

This clonotype was observed at least ten times. The chain links TRBV6-2 or TRBV6-3 to TRBJ1-2; TRBD1 might be the D (5 bases). Germline V gives CDR1 MNHEY, CDR2 SVGEGT. V was trimmed by 1 base and J by 8 bases, leaving 17 bases between them. The CDR3 covers 15 residues. CDR3 DNA sequence: TGTGCCAGCAGTTACTTTAGGGGACCCCCTGAAGGCTACACCTTC. It encodes CASSYFRGPPEGYTF.

This clonotype was recorded many times. This chain connects TRBV12-3 or TRBV12-4 to TRBJ2-7, with TRBD1 identical over 9 bases. Unmatched junction bases numbered 4, after V lost 6 bases and J lost 4 bases. The CDR3 extends over 13 amino acids. The CDR3 DNA follows: TGTGCCAGCAGCGGGGACAGGGAATACGAGCAGTACTTC. It codes for CASSGDREYEQYF.

This clonotype has just a few counts. The chain employs TRBV19 and TRBJ2-2; 8 bases fit TRBD1. The trim removed 0 bases at V and 3 bases at J, leaving 6 bases unmatched. This CDR3 has 17 residues. Germline V lookup: CDR1 LNHDA, CDR2 SQIVND (reference sequence). CDR3 region: CASSIDHGQGDTGELFF. DNA of the CDR3: TGTGCCAGTAGTATAGATCATGGACAGGGTGACACCGGGGAGCTGTTTTTT.

Many counts were recorded for this clonotype. This sequence joins TRBV28 and TRBJ2-7; D call uncertain. Per germline, CDR1 MDHEN and CDR2 SYDVKM. V was pared by 4 bases and J by 4 bases, with 14 bases between. The CDR3 runs 14 residues. The CDR3 nucleotides are TGTGCCAGCAGTTCGACGCAAAGTCAATACGAGCAGTACTTC. As protein: CASSSTQSQYEQYF. Supplemented by reference TRBV28 and TRBJ2-7, the full variable domain reads DVKVTQSSRYLVKRTGEKVFLECVQDMDHENMFWYRQDPGLGLRLIYFSYDVKMKEKGDIPEGYSVSREKKERFSLILESASTNQTSMYLCASSSTQSQYEQYFGPGTRLTVT.

This chain uses TRBV4-1 with TRBJ2-1; D perhaps matches TRBD2 (6 bases). V shed 4 bases and J shed 10 bases, with 14 bases lying between them. The CDR3 is 13 amino acids. CDR1 is MGHRA, CDR2 YSYEKL, per germline. This CDR3 reads CASSPPGAREQFF. CDR3 nucleotide sequence: TGCGCCAGCAGCCCCCCGGGAGCGAGAGAGCAGTTCTTC.

The chain uses TRBV6-1 and TRBJ1-1; possible D gene TRBD1, 5 bases. The CDR3 is made up of 15 amino acids. The germline CDR1 and CDR2 sequences are MNHNS and SASEGT. The germline V and J ends were trimmed by 8 bases and 5 bases, with 21 bases remaining between them. Written as DNA, the CDR3 is TGTGCCAGCGACCCACGGGACGGCAGGAAGACTGAAGCTTTCTTT. This encodes CASDPRDGRKTEAFF.

A few counts support this clonotype. It is likely a read error, because the conserved phenylalanine at the end of the CDR3 is missing. V usage is TRBV4-1 and J usage is TRBJ1-1; no definite D call. CDR1 is MGHRA, CDR2 YSYEKL, per germline. Trimming cost V 2 bases and J 0 bases, with 7 bases left between them. The CDR3 is 14 residues long. The CDR3 is CASSQSSVNTEAFL. The CDR3 nucleotides read TGCGCCAGCAGCCAATCTTCAGTGAACACTGAAGCTTTCCTT.

Comment on this clonotype: An end of the junction differs from the germline gene, which may be a read error. The chain employs TRBV10-1 and TRBJ2-3, with 10 bases matching TRBD2. This CDR3 has 17 residues. Per germline, CDR1 WNHNN and CDR2 SYGVQD (reference sequence). The CDR3 reads CASSPWTSGSSIDTQYF. The CDR3, as DNA: TGCGCCAGCAGTCCTTGGACTAGCGGCTCTAGCATAGATACGCAGTATTTT.

The chain is built from TRBV7-9 and TRBJ1-5; maybe TRBD1 (6 bases). Germline V lookup: CDR1 SEHNR, CDR2 FQNEAQ (reference sequence). CDR3 length equals 19 residues. Trimming took off 5 bases at V and 0 bases at J, with 23 bases between the two ends. The CDR3 bases are TGTGCCAGCAGCAGGTTTCTAGGGGGAACAGTGTATAGCAATCAGCCCCAGCATTTT. Protein product: CASSRFLGGTVYSNQPQHF. Combining the CDR3 with reference TRBV7-9 and TRBJ1-5 gives the whole variable domain DTGVSQNPRHKITKRGQNVTFRCDPISEHNRLYWYRQTLGQGPEFLTYFQNEAQLEKSRLLSDRFSAERPKGSFSTLEIQRTEQGDSAMYLCASSRFLGGTVYSNQPQHFGDGTRLSIL.

The chain is built from TRBV5-4 and TRBJ2-3; D may be TRBD2 (7 bases). The CDR3 has 15 residues. Germline CDR1 SGHNT, CDR2 YYREEE (reference sequence). Trimming cost V 1 base and J 4 bases, with 13 bases left between them. CDR3 DNA sequence: TGTGCCAGCAGCTTGTCGGGGGGCCGAGCAGATACGCAGTATTTT. The encoded protein is CASSLSGGRADTQYF.

This clonotype was recorded at least ten times. This chain joins TRBV27 and TRBJ2-3; D assignment may be TRBD1 or TRBD2 (5 bases each). The V end lost 9 bases, the J end lost 2 bases, and 12 bases lay between the germline ends. The germline V gene has CDR1 MNHEY and CDR2 SMNVEV (reference sequence). The CDR3 contains 13 residues. CDR3 sequence reads: CASSWGTTDTQYF. CDR3 coding DNA: TGTGCCAGTAGCTGGGGGACCACAGATACGCAGTATTTT.

This clonotype has at least ten counts. The chain joins TRBV2 to TRBJ1-5; 8 bases match TRBD1. With V trimmed by 4 bases and J by 4 bases, 6 bases remained unmatched. Per the germline V gene, CDR1 is SNHLY and CDR2 is FYNNEI. CDR3 length equals 15 residues. The CDR3 coding sequence is TGTGCCAGCAGTGTAGCCAGGGGGCGAAATCAGCCCCAGCATTTT. Translating it yields CASSVARGRNQPQHF.

The chain employs TRBV27 and TRBJ2-5, with D uncertain. Germline values: CDR1 MNHEY, CDR2 SMNVEV (reference sequence). The CDR3 has 13 residues. The V end lost 4 bases, the J end lost 5 bases, and 11 bases lay between the germline ends. As DNA, the CDR3 is TGTGCCAGCAGTTCTGGGGATTCGGAGACCCAGTACTTC. This sequence encodes CASSSGDSETQYF.